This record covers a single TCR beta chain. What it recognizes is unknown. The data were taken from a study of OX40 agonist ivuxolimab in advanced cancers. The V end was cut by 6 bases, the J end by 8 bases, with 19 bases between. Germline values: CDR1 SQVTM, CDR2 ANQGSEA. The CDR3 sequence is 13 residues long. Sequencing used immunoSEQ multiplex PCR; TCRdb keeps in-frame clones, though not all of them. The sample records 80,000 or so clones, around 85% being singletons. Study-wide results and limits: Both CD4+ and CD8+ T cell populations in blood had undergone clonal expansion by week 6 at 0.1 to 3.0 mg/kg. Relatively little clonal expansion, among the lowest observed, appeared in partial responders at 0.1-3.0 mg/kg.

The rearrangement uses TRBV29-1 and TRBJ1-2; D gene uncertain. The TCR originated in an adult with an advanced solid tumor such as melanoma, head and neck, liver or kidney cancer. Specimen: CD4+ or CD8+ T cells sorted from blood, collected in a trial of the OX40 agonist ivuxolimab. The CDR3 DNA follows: TGCAGCGTAGGACCAGGCAATATGCGGGGCTACACCTTC. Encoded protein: CSVGPGNMRGYTF.